Listed here are 21 T cell receptor beta chains from one sample, sequenced in a study of a mutant IDH1 vaccine in newly diagnosed glioma. Here immunoSEQ multiplex PCR was the method, and the copy in TCRdb shows in-frame clones only, minus some. Found here are tens of thousands of clones, roughly 80% of them singletons; the top ten hold 5% to 8%. Their antigens remain unidentified. Time point of the sample: week 23, last vaccination. Topical imiquimod was applied with each vaccine dose, which held 300 ug of mutant IDH1 20-mer peptide. Material: PBMCs, obtained from a glioma patient whose treatment included an IDH1 peptide vaccine. The origin of the receptors is a man aged 35 to 55 with glioma.

The chain has TRBV10-2 and TRBJ2-7; D is tentatively TRBD1 or TRBD2 (5 bases each). Germline V CDR1 and CDR2: WSHSY, SAAADI. This CDR3 has 14 amino acids. With 5 bases removed from V and 0 bases from J, the gap between germline ends came to 11 bases. The CDR3: CASSQGGSSYEQYF. In nucleotides, the CDR3 is TGCGCCAGCAGTCAGGGTGGGAGCTCCTACGAGCAGTACTTC.

The chain carries TRBV27 and TRBJ1-1; TRBD1 matches 8 bases. Germline CDR1 reads MNHEY; CDR2 reads SMNVEV (reference sequence). This CDR3 has 15 amino acids. J was trimmed by 1 base and V by 4 bases; bases with no gene match: 5. CDR3 coding DNA: TGTGCCAGCAGTTCCGACAGGGGCCAGAACACTGAAGCTTTCTTT. Residues: CASSSDRGQNTEAFF.

J is TRBJ2-7 and V is TRBV9; 9 bases agree with TRBD2. The CDR3 contains 15 residues. V was pared by 0 bases and J by 3 bases, with 4 bases of the junction left unmatched. Germline values: CDR1 SGDLS, CDR2 YYNGEE. CDR3 nucleotide sequence: TGTGCCAGCAGCGTAGGTCCTAGCGGGGACTACGAGCAGTACTTC. Its protein is CASSVGPSGDYEQYF.

The chain carries TRBV2 and TRBJ1-6, with TRBD1 as a possible D gene (6 bases). The CDR3 is 21 residues long. Between the trimmed V and J ends, which lost 2 bases and 1 base, there was a span of 24 bases. Per germline, CDR1 SNHLY and CDR2 FYNNEI. This CDR3 reads CASSEPGGHRALGSYNSPLHF. The CDR3 DNA reads as TGTGCCAGCAGTGAACCGGGGGGTCACAGGGCATTAGGGTCCTATAATTCACCCCTCCACTTT.

V usage is TRBV4-1 and J usage is TRBJ2-1, with 14 bases that match TRBD2. Germline V gives CDR1 MGHRA, CDR2 YSYEKL. J gave up 9 bases and V 3 bases, and 7 bases lay outside the gene matches. The CDR3 runs to 16 residues. The CDR3: CASSHPTSGGATEQFF. CDR3 DNA: TGCGCCAGCAGCCACCCGACTAGCGGGGGGGCCACTGAGCAGTTCTTC.

CDR3 protein: CASSLTGGLTDTQYF. CDR3 DNA sequence: TGTGCCAGCAGTTTAACAGGGGGCTTAACAGATACGCAGTATTTT. The chain uses TRBV28 and TRBJ2-3; the match to TRBD1 covers 9 bases. Germline V gives CDR1 MDHEN, CDR2 SYDVKM. With 2 bases clipped from V and 3 bases from J, the junction kept 3 bases outside the gene matches. The CDR3 spans 15 residues.

This clone was recorded only once. V and J are TRBV9 and TRBJ1-4, with 7 bases fitting TRBD1. CDR3 length equals 16 residues. Germline V gene sequence: CDR1 SGDLS, CDR2 YYNGEE. The J segment lost 3 bases and the V segment lost 3 bases, leaving 8 bases of the junction unmatched. Written as DNA, the CDR3 is TGTGCCAGCAGCGGGCGTACCGGGACAGCTAATGAAAAACTGTTTTTT. This encodes CASSGRTGTANEKLFF.

The V call is TRBV15, the J call TRBJ1-4; possibly TRBD1 for D (6 bases). Between the trimmed V and J ends, which lost 5 bases and 9 bases, there was a span of 19 bases. Germline values: CDR1 LNHNV, CDR2 YYDKDF (reference sequence). The CDR3 consists of 15 residues. In nucleotides, the CDR3 is TGTGCCACCAGCGGACGGGGGCGCGGAGGGAAAAAACTGTTTTTT. It is translated as CATSGRGRGGKKLFF. Drawing the rest from reference TRBV15 and TRBJ1-4, the complete variable domain is DAMVIQNPRYQVTQFGKPVTLSCSQTLNHNVMYWYQQKSSQAPKLLFHYYDKDFNNEADTPDNFQSRRPNTSFCFLDIRSPGLGDTAMYLCATSGRGRGGKKLFFGSGTQLSVL.

V is TRBV29-1 and J is TRBJ1-5; D unresolved. The CDR3 has 15 residues. Per germline, CDR1 SQVTM and CDR2 ANQGSEA. Trimming removed 4 bases from V and 2 bases from J, with 15 bases in between. CDR3: CSVADGVLGNQPQHF. The CDR3 DNA is TGCAGCGTTGCCGATGGGGTTCTGGGCAATCAGCCCCAGCATTTT. Filled out from reference TRBV29-1 and TRBJ1-5, the complete variable domain reads SAVISQKPSRDICQRGTSLTIQCQVDSQVTMMFWYRQQPGQSLTLIATANQGSEATYESGFVIDKFPISRPNLTFSTLTVSNMSPEDSSIYLCSVADGVLGNQPQHFGDGTRLSIL.

DNA of the CDR3: TGTGCCAGCAGCCCCGGTCGGGGGAACACTGAAGCTTTCTTT. Its translation is CASSPGRGNTEAFF. This chain links TRBV7-2 with TRBJ1-1; D ambiguous. Trimming left V 5 bases short and J 1 base short, with 11 bases between. CDR1 is SGHTA, CDR2 FQGNSA, per germline. The CDR3 runs to 14 residues.

The chain has TRBV9 and TRBJ1-4; D is ambiguous. Trimming removed 4 bases from V and 4 bases from J, with 14 bases in between. The CDR3 extends over 15 amino acids. CDR1 SGDLS and CDR2 YYNGEE come from the germline V gene. The CDR3 spells CASSPDTRVNEKLFF. The CDR3 DNA reads as TGTGCCAGCAGCCCCGACACCCGAGTTAATGAAAAACTGTTTTTT.

The chain joins TRBV5-1 to TRBJ2-7; perhaps TRBD1 as D (6 bases). The CDR3 runs to 14 residues. V dropped 6 bases and J dropped 1 base, with 14 bases sitting between them. Germline V CDR1 and CDR2: SGHRS, YFSETQ. CDR3 bases: TGCGCCAGCAACGTACTACAGGGTTCCTACGAGCAGTACTTC. It codes for CASNVLQGSYEQYF.

This clone was recorded once. This chain uses TRBV2 with TRBJ2-2; D not certain. This CDR3 contains 13 residues. The V end was cut by 4 bases, the J end by 3 bases, with 6 bases between. Per germline, CDR1 SNHLY and CDR2 FYNNEI. CDR3 in DNA: TGTGCCAGCAGTGGATCCTACACCGGGGAGCTGTTTTTT. The encoded protein is CASSGSYTGELFF.

The chain joins TRBV7-2 to TRBJ1-2, with D maybe TRBD1 (6 bases). This CDR3 contains 13 residues. Germline V gene lookup returns CDR1 SGHTA and CDR2 FQGNSA. The V end lost 5 bases, the J end lost 5 bases, and 12 bases lay between the germline ends. The CDR3 nucleotides read TGTGCCAGCAGCAATGACAGGTCTTATGGCTACACCTTC. Protein product: CASSNDRSYGYTF. Variable domain in full (rest from reference TRBV7-2 and TRBJ1-2): GAGVSQSPSNKVTEKGKDVELRCDPISGHTALYWYRQSLGQGLEFLIYFQGNSAPDKSGLPSDRFSAERTGGSVSTLTIQRTQQEDSAVYLCASSNDRSYGYTFGSGTRLTVV.

The V gene is TRBV6-1, the J gene TRBJ2-1; a weak D match, TRBD2 (6 bases). The V end was cut by 6 bases, the J end by 11 bases, with 23 bases between. Per the germline V gene, CDR1 is MNHNS and CDR2 is SASEGT. The length of the CDR3 is 15 residues. CDR3 nucleotide sequence: TGTGCCAGCAGGGGTACCGGGACTTTACACGGGAAGCAGTTCTTC. Encoded protein: CASRGTGTLHGKQFF.

The CDR3 DNA sequence: TGTGCCAGCAGGCGACAGGGCAACGAGCAGTACTTC. Amino acid sequence: CASRRQGNEQYF. This rearrangement joins TRBV6-6 to TRBJ2-7; TRBD1 agrees at 7 bases. CDR1 and CDR2 from the germline V gene are MNHNY and SVGAGI (reference sequence). V gave up 6 bases and J gave up 5 bases; unmatched junction bases: 4. This CDR3 contains 12 residues.

The J gene is TRBJ2-7, the V gene TRBV6-1; D tentatively fits TRBD1 or TRBD2 (6 bases each). This CDR3 region has 12 residues. CDR1 is MNHNS and CDR2 is SASEGT in the germline V gene. V was pared by 7 bases and J by 9 bases, with 16 bases between. The CDR3 reads CASKEGGRAQYF. The CDR3 nucleotides are TGTGCCAGCAAGGAGGGGGGCCGGGCGCAGTACTTC.

V is TRBV15 and J is TRBJ1-2; weak D call: TRBD1 (6 bases). This CDR3 spans 14 amino acids. V shed 5 bases and J shed 5 bases, with 15 bases lying between them. From germline, CDR1 is LNHNV and CDR2 YYDKDF (reference sequence). The CDR3 loop is CATSSTGRGYGYTF. The CDR3 DNA is TGTGCCACCAGCTCGACCGGCAGGGGTTATGGCTACACCTTC.

The V and J genes are TRBV13 and TRBJ2-7; 15 bases line up with TRBD2. CDR3 length equals 16 residues. Trimming cost V 5 bases and J 7 bases; bases outside gene matches: 9. Germline V gene lookup returns CDR1 PRHDT and CDR2 FYEKMQ (reference sequence). The CDR3 DNA follows: TGTGCCAGCAGCCCTGGGACTAGCGGGGGGACTAGGGAGCAGTACTTC. Amino acids: CASSPGTSGGTREQYF. The full variable domain, completed using reference TRBV13 and TRBJ2-7, is AAGVIQSPRHLIKEKRETATLKCYPIPRHDTVYWYQQGPGQDPQFLISFYEKMQSDKGSIPDRFSAQQFSDYHSELNMSSLELGDSALYFCASSPGTSGGTREQYFGPGTRLTVT.

V gene TRBV30 combines with J gene TRBJ1-5; 10 nucleotides align to TRBD1. Trimming at V came to 2 bases and at J to 4 bases, leaving 11 bases not matched to a gene. The CDR3 runs to 17 residues. Germline CDR1 GTSNPN, CDR2 SVGIG (reference sequence). As DNA, the CDR3 is TGTGCCTGGAGTAGGGCGTGGGACAGGGGTGGGAATCAGCCCCAGCATTTT. Protein product: CAWSRAWDRGGNQPQHF.

The chain has TRBV5-1 and TRBJ2-2; TRBD2 is a possible D gene (6 bases). V gave up 2 bases and J gave up 3 bases, with 11 bases separating them. Germline CDR1 is SGHRS and CDR2 is YFSETQ. This CDR3 is built from 15 residues. The CDR3 is CASSLLAVDTGELFF. For the CDR3, the DNA is TGCGCCAGCAGCTTACTAGCTGTGGACACCGGGGAGCTGTTTTTT.